This TCR beta chain comes out of a study of radiation and T cells in renal cell carcinoma. Study overall: Nephrectomy followed 15 Gy stereotactic body radiation by 4 weeks.

Regarding time point: blood 2 weeks post-SBRT. Stated treatment: 15 Gy SBRT to primary tumor, nephrectomy 4 weeks later. V lost 6 bases, J lost 3 bases, and 5 bases lay in between. CDR1 is DFQATT and CDR2 is SNEGSKA in the germline V gene (reference sequence). This CDR3 spans 10 amino acids. About this clone itself: Antigen specificity is unknown.

The study, taken as a whole, reports: Without pretreatment biopsies, baseline tumor clonotype presence was undetermined.

Method: immunoSEQ multiplex PCR; TCRdb's copy keeps in-frame clones and lacks some. The repertoire holds some 130,000 clones, 70% to 90% seen once, with approximately 2% in the top ten. The sequence derives from a woman aged 55-70 years with renal cell carcinoma. Source: blood, taken from a patient whose treatment included radiotherapy and nephrectomy. The rearrangement links TRBV20-1 to TRBJ2-5; the D is unclear. CDR3 amino acids: CSAAKETQYF. In DNA, the CDR3 is TGCAGTGCCGCCAAAGAGACCCAGTACTTC.